Below, 10 T cell receptor beta chains from the same sample are listed, as sequenced in a study of blood T cell repertoires in COVID-19. Generated by immunoSEQ multiplex PCR, the TCRdb table keeps only in-frame clones and is missing some. The sample has fewer than 200,000 clones, roughly 70% seen once; the top ten hold less than 3%. Sequences were obtained from peripheral blood. Every receptor here comes from a woman older than 75 with acute or convalescent COVID-19.

This clone occurred a few times. This chain connects TRBV7-2 to TRBJ2-2; D remains unclear. V lost 5 bases and J lost 6, with 19 bases in between. CDR3 length: 16 residues. Germline V gene sequence: CDR1 SGHTA, CDR2 FQGNSA. CDR3 nucleotide sequence: TGTGCCAGCAGCCGTACCCTAAATAGTCGGGCCGGGGAGCTGTTTTTT. It encodes CASSRTLNSRAGELFF.

This sequence joins TRBV28 and TRBJ2-7; TRBD1 agrees at 9 bases. With V trimmed by 1 base and J by 3 bases, 4 bases remained unmatched. Germline V gene sequence: CDR1 MDHEN, CDR2 SYDVKM. The CDR3 runs 15 residues. The CDR3 DNA sequence: TGTGCCAGCAGTTTATTCCTGACAGGGGGCTACGAGCAGTACTTC. This translates into CASSLFLTGGYEQYF.

This chain links TRBV30 with TRBJ1-3; a possible D gene is TRBD1 (5 bases). Trimming removed 3 bases at V and 0 bases at J, with 9 bases between. CDR1 and CDR2 (germline): GTSNPN, SVGIG (reference sequence). The CDR3 loop spans 14 amino acids. This chain's CDR3 is CAWSQGLSGNTIYF. The CDR3 nucleotides read TGTGCCTGGAGCCAGGGACTCTCTGGAAACACCATATATTTT.

This clone appeared a single time. Other DNA variants within this sample encode the same CDR3. The chain couples TRBV5-1 to TRBJ2-2; 8 bases match TRBD1. The V gene end was trimmed by 2 bases and the J gene end by 3 bases; junction bases not matched to a gene: 3. This CDR3 spans 15 amino acids. Germline assignment: CDR1 SGHRS and CDR2 YFSETQ. The CDR3 nucleotides are TGCGCCAGCAGCTTAACAGGGGGTGACACCGGGGAGCTGTTTTTT. It translates to CASSLTGGDTGELFF.

The rearrangement uses TRBV5-1 and TRBJ2-4, with D maybe TRBD1 (6 bases). CDR3 length: 16 amino acids. Looked up from germline, CDR1 is SGHRS and CDR2 is YFSETQ. The germline V and J ends were trimmed by 2 bases and 1 base, with 13 bases remaining between them. The DNA of the CDR3 is TGCGCCAGCAGCTTATTACAGGGTTCGGCCAAAAACATTCAGTACTTC. Translating it yields CASSLLQGSAKNIQYF.

V is TRBV5-4 and J is TRBJ2-7; D possibly corresponds to TRBD2 (5 bases). Trimming pared 4 bases from V and 5 bases from J, leaving 16 bases between. The germline gives CDR1 SGHNT, CDR2 YYREEE (reference sequence). The CDR3 covers 14 residues. CDR3 coding DNA: TGTGCCAGCAGCCCAAACCCCGGGATGGACGAGCAGTACTTC. It specifies CASSPNPGMDEQYF. Full variable domain (rest looked up from reference TRBV5-4 and TRBJ2-7): ETGVTQSPTHLIKTRGQQVTLRCSSQSGHNTVSWYQQALGQGPQFIFQYYREEENGRGNFPPRFSGLQFPNYSSELNVNALELDDSALYLCASSPNPGMDEQYFGPGTRLTVT.

This clone has only a few counts. The rearrangement joins TRBV10-2 to TRBJ1-6; tentative D call: TRBD1 (5 bases). Germline CDR1 and CDR2: WSHSY and SAAADI. V was clipped by 3 bases and J by 5 bases, with 8 bases between them. The CDR3 extends over 14 amino acids. The CDR3 nucleotides are TGCGCCAGCAGTGAAACAGGCAATAATTCACCCCTCCACTTT. Amino acid sequence: CASSETGNNSPLHF.

V usage is TRBV29-1 and J usage is TRBJ2-3; a possible D gene is TRBD1 (6 bases). The ends were cut back, 7 bases at V and 2 bases at J, with 10 bases in the middle. The CDR3 spans 12 residues. CDR1 SQVTM and CDR2 ANQGSEA come from the germline V gene. Here the CDR3 reads CSGTGNTDTQYF. CDR3 DNA: TGCAGCGGTACAGGGAACACAGATACGCAGTATTTT.

The chain couples TRBV6-5 to TRBJ1-2; the D gene is possibly TRBD1 (5 bases). Per the germline V gene, CDR1 is MNHEY and CDR2 is SVGAGI. The germline V and J ends were trimmed by 5 bases and 2 bases, with 9 bases remaining between them. The CDR3 has 13 amino acids. The DNA of the CDR3 is TGTGCCAGCAGTCGACAGTCGAACTATGGCTACACCTTC. This codes for CASSRQSNYGYTF.

The chain recombines TRBV28 with TRBJ2-2; a possible D gene is TRBD1 (6 bases). The CDR3 totals 13 residues. Germline V CDR1 and CDR2: MDHEN, SYDVKM. Trimming cost V 6 bases and J 3 bases, with 8 bases left between them. The CDR3 spells CASSRTDTGELFF. The CDR3, as DNA: TGTGCCAGCAGCCGGACAGACACCGGGGAGCTGTTTTTT.